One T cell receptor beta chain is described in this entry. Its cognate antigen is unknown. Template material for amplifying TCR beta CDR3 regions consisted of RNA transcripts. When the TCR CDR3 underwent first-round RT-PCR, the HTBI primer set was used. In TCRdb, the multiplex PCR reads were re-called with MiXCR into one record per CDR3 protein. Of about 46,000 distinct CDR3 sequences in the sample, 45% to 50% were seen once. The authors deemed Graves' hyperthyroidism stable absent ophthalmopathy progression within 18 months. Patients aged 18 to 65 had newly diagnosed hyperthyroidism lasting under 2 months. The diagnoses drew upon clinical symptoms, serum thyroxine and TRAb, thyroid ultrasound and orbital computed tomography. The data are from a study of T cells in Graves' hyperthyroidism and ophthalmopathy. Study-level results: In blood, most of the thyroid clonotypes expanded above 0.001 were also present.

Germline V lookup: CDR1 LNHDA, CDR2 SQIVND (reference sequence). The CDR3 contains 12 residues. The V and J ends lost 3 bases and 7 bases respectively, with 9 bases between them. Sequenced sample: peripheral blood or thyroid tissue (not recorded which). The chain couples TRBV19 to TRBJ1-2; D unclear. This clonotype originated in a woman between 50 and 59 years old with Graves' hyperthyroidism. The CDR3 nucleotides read TGTGCCAGTAGTATCAGCGGGCTTGGCTACACCTTC. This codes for CASSISGLGYTF.